This T cell receptor beta chain stems from a study of cytomegalovirus exposure and HLA in healthy donors (dated by TCRdb to about 2017). For context, the study as a whole: According to an earlier analysis of 587 of the donors, 200 million or so T cells yielded approximately 120 million unique TCR beta sequences and about 300 Gb of sequence data. Typing coverage differed by locus: A, B, C, DRB1 and DQB1 were typed in about 620-640 donors, DQA1 in 522, DPA1 in 600 to 610, and DPB1 in just under 490. Every discovery cohort repertoire had been produced on one sequencing platform. The later analysis used no new phenotypic data to find candidate immune exposures, relying instead on TCR beta sequences and their occurrence across donors. Among around 400 genotyped donors of the cohort, an average of roughly 230,000 unique TCR beta nucleotide sequences was sequenced per donor, of which approximately 19% were non-productive. The study profiled the T cell repertoires of some 610 subjects by immunosequencing and related them to cytomegalovirus serostatus. High-throughput TCR immunosequencing, statistical association of individual TCRs with disease status, and machine learning were combined to predict cytomegalovirus infection status. To study patterns of TCR occurrence, a later analysis re-analyzed previously published TCR beta repertoires from 666 donors and added high-resolution HLA genotyping. An early release that covered about 600 HLA-typed donors contained approximately 320 gigabases of sequencing data and around 85 million unique TCR sequences. Alongside the repertoire data, information on donor age, sex, ethnicity and CMV serostatus was compiled. Class I and class II HLA loci were covered by the typing at four-digit resolution. The genetic ancestry cluster associated with self-reported Caucasian donors included 81% of the 398 genotyped donors. A later genetic analysis took genome-wide SNP genotypes for 398 of the 666 donors and used that subset as a discovery cohort. Along with the approximately 700-subject first cohort, a separate validation cohort of over a hundred different subjects was used. Roughly 5 DR-DQ haplotypes were handled as single units for association and clustering, since linkage in the cohort was strong. To decide whether each TCR beta V gene segment behaved as functional or pseudogenic, an earlier analysis of 587 of the donors relied on high-throughput TCR beta sequencing. The study was designed to test whether signatures of past pathogen exposure could be identified by cataloging public T cell receptors. Results and caveats for the whole study, not just this receptor: In a later genetic analysis, fewer N-insertions in productive TCRs were reported among donors in an Asian-associated ancestry cluster than the approximately 670-donor mean. It was suggested by the authors that the approach could potentially be generalized to other disease states and immunological phenotypes. A further reported finding was that TCR beta sequences accurately predicted the HLA-A and HLA-B alleles for most subjects in the first cohort. The classifier was reported to diagnose cytomegalovirus status with high specificity and sensitivity in both the original and validation cohorts. The presence/absence analyses assumed that sequencing depth was roughly uniform across donors, and that assumption may not be true. In a later analysis, most CMV-associated TCR beta chains were found to appear HLA-restricted, with HLA associations seemingly driven largely by CMV exposure. Correlated functional status among segregating V segments might reflect linkage disequilibrium, but an unknown experimental factor could not be ruled out. In an earlier analysis of more than 450 of the donors, most TCR beta V segments were observed in productive rearrangements about 90% or about 30% of the time, broadly matching IMGT annotations. At a false discovery rate of 0.05, a later analysis linked about 17,000 TCR beta sequences to specific HLA alleles. A later analysis found that TCR association rates varied across HLA loci, with DRB1 alleles showing the most associated TCRs and HLA-C alleles the fewest. A few of the identified cytomegalovirus-associated TCR beta chains were confirmed in vitro to be specific for cytomegalovirus antigens. A later genetic analysis associated a missense DCLRE1C variant with V-gene and J-gene trimming of TCR beta chains, and an independent cohort replicated the association. In this cohort, only TCR beta chains were sequenced, and detectable features were limited by the absence of alpha or paired-chain data. A group of highly shared sequence variants was considered likely to be a technical artifact of the sequencing pipeline. Immune exposure information for the cohort was limited to CMV serostatus. Some IMGT-functional V segments, including TRBV6-2 and TRBV6-3, could not be told apart with the 87-base-pair reads, so those segments were excluded. Because counts were too low, seventeen rarely observed V segments, including chromosome 9 orphons, were left out of the earlier analysis of 500 to 650 of the donors. When HLA alleles, especially DR and DQ, strongly co-occurred, TCR associations were difficult to assign to individual alleles. Most TCR sequences were seen in very few donors, while some public TCRs were found in many individuals. A total of about 180 TCR beta chains were listed by the study as associated with cytomegalovirus. Because HLA typing was missing for some donors at each locus, association tests included only the typed subset. Several of the top co-occurrence clusters appeared to be linked to parvovirus B19, influenza, CMV and Epstein-Barr virus, according to a later analysis. In a later analysis, HLA-associated TCR beta chains showed more clonal expansion and lower generation probabilities than non-associated chains that were equally common.

With respect to this clone: Its antigen is not yet known. No qualities accompany the bases; no much larger clone lies one base away.

In total, fewer than 750 healthy bone marrow donors made up the cohort. All cohort members were sampled while nominally healthy, although unrecorded immune exposures were likely present. The donor was CMV seropositive and was included in the group of 300 or so seropositive cohort members. A peripheral blood sample was collected from each donor, and TCR beta sequencing was performed on peripheral blood mononuclear cells. Genomic DNA was extracted from the blood cell samples with the Qiagen DNeasy Blood Extraction Kit. The CDR1 and CDR2 encoded by the germline V gene (reference sequence) are SGHNT and YYREEE. V is cut by 3 bases and J by 3 bases, and the space between the germline ends is 17 bases. Its CDR3 holds 16 amino acids, cysteine through phenylalanine. Solely the CDR3 DNA is kept, with 48 bases framed from the first base. The library was built by means of the immunoSEQ multiplex PCR assay. For the multiplex PCR, a mixture combining 60 forward primers for TCR Vbeta segments and 13 reverse primers for TCR Jbeta segments was used. The CDR3 region of rearranged TCR beta genes was amplified from genomic DNA by a multiplex PCR assay. On the Illumina HiSeq System, the amplified TCR beta libraries were sequenced as 87-base-pair reads. Processing in the source paper ran as follows. Across the 666 repertoires, a later analysis counted tens of millions of unique TCR beta chains, about 10 million of which were shared by at least two donors. A nearest-neighbor algorithm error-corrected the raw reads and collapsed the reads into unique sequences, merging closely related sequences to remove PCR and sequencing errors. To assign V, D and J gene segments, CDR3 sequences were aligned to IMGT reference sequences. Each retained sequence needed at least a six-nucleotide match to both a V gene segment and a J gene segment. A rearrangement was called productive if the CDR3 had no stop codons and remained in frame with V and J, and every other rearrangement was called non-productive. Following IMGT convention, CDR3 was defined as the stretch from the second conserved V-encoded cysteine up to the conserved J-encoded phenylalanine. In an earlier analysis of more than 550 of the donors, sequences lacking an unambiguous match to a single V gene segment were excluded. An earlier analysis of several hundred of the donors classified V segments as functional when productive rearrangements were above 56.7% and as segregating when the standard deviation between donors was above 5%. A statistical classification framework was built to diagnose cytomegalovirus status from the catalog of TCR beta chain sequences. A later analysis assigned V and J genes by comparing TCR nucleotide sequences with IMGT/GENE-DB human TR gene sequences. The TCRdist pipeline was used in a later analysis to assign CDR3 sequences and most-parsimonious VDJ recombination scenarios. In a later analysis, each TCR beta chain was defined by its CDR3 amino acid sequence together with its V-gene family, and reads without a unique V-gene family were excluded. To address suspected cross-contamination and a sequencing artifact, a later analysis removed roughly 640 highly shared, low-generation-probability nucleotide sequences. For each public chain, a later analysis derived a clonal expansion index from normalized ranks of inferred template counts within each repertoire. A later analysis computed generation probabilities with a VDJ recombination model fitted to out-of-frame rearrangements, and checked the results against IGoR. Hypergeometric tests were used in a later analysis to score TCR-TCR, TCR-HLA and TCR-CMV co-occurrence, with a repertoire-size bias correction applied to the TCR pairs. False discovery rates were estimated in a later analysis by permuting HLA or CMV assignments 20 times. In a later analysis, co-occurring TCRs were grouped using DBSCAN, with TCRdist sequence similarity added in when clustering inside HLA-allele-positive subsets. For co-occurrence clustering, repertoires with fewer than 30,000 or more than 120,000 public chains were excluded, along with a handful of repertoires with anomalous nucleotide sharing. The clones in this table, taken by TCRdb from immuneACCESS, are in-frame only. Not every clone is retained; where verified, under half of the shortfall comes from an unresolved V gene, and the cause of the rest is unknown. Clone size and V and J calls were adopted from that table, with D and trimming inferred from the DNA. In all, the sample holds 200,000 to 250,000 clones, and around 64% of those were seen once. The top ten clones comprise less than 3% of the sample.

This clonotype was sampled from a man between 35 and 55 years old in good health and CMV-seropositive. This receptor chain uses TRBV5-4 and TRBJ2-3, with TRBD2 tentatively as D gene (6 bases match). The sequencing input was PBMCs. The CDR3 here reads CASSYGLNGRTDTQYF. The DNA sequence follows: TGTGCCAGCAGCTATGGACTAAACGGGCGGACAGATACGCAGTATTTT.